This T cell receptor (beta chain) originates from a study of response to subunit inactivated influenza vaccine. Germline CDR1 and CDR2: MNHEY and SMNVEV (reference sequence). The CDR3 sequence is 15 residues long. TCRdb fed the RT-PCR reads into MiXCR, producing one record per CDR3 protein. The sample lists approximately 730,000 distinct CDR3 sequences, approximately 13% occurring once. Study-wide findings and caveats: T cells newly recruited by each seasonal influenza vaccination are few, the authors suggested.

Regarding this clonotype: No antigen is known for it. Relative to the germline gene, one junction end is altered; a read error may explain this.

This clonotype was sampled from a man aged 45-65 years who received an inactivated influenza vaccine. The source was PBMCs from blood, collected approximately 15 days before vaccination. This rearrangement joins TRBV27 to TRBJ2-2; 8 bases line up with TRBD1. CDR3 in amino acids: CASSPDRVLVGGLFF. Here the CDR3 DNA reads TGTGCCAGCAGCCCGGACAGGGTATTGGTTGGGGGGCTGTTTTTT.